Listed below are T cell receptor beta chains from one sample, sequenced in a study of cytomegalovirus exposure and HLA in healthy donors. Clones were sequenced by immunoSEQ multiplex PCR, and TCRdb holds only the in-frame ones, with some missing. This repertoire shows some 120,000 clones, under 85% found once; its top ten account for around 1.6%. The sequencing sample was made of PBMCs. Receptor source: a woman younger than 30 in good health and CMV-seronegative. Each CDR3 is given with its conserved first and last residue. D genes are given only for firm matches. Some rows mark clone size as missing; the rest say once, few, many or name a class of expanded clone.

clone_size j_call v_call d_call cdr3_nt cdr3_aa
NA TRBJ1-1 TRBV29-1 TRBD1 TGCAGCGTTGGATATAGAGTCGGGACAGCGAACACTGAAGCTTTCTTT CSVGYRVGTANTEAFF
NA TRBJ2-5 TRBV14 NA TGTGCCAGCAGCCTAAGACACGGCCAGGAGACCCAGTACTTC CASSLRHGQETQYF
NA TRBJ1-3 TRBV5-6 NA TGTGCCAGCAGCCCGAGGGGGGGGCACGGAAACACCATATATTTT CASSPRGGHGNTIYF
NA TRBJ1-2 TRBV6-1 TRBD1 TGTGCCAGCAGGCAAACAGGACAGGGAAATGGCTACACCTTC CASRQTGQGNGYTF
NA TRBJ2-1 TRBV25-1 NA TGTGCCAGCAAGAACGAGGTTTTTTCGGGTGAGCAGTTCTTC CASKNEVFSGEQFF
NA TRBJ1-5 TRBV7-2 TRBD1 TGTGCCAGCGCTGAGGACAGGGGAAGTCAGCCCCAGCATTTT CASAEDRGSQPQHF
NA TRBJ2-3 TRBV25-1 NA TGTGCCAGCAGTGGGTGGCAGGGGCGAGGGCCAGATACGCAGTATTTT CASSGWQGRGPDTQYF
NA TRBJ2-7 TRBV30 NA TGTGCCTGGAGTAGCGTGGTCCGTTCGTACGAGCAGTACTTC CAWSSVVRSYEQYF
NA TRBJ2-5 TRBV5-4 TRBD2 TGTGCCAGCAGTCTGGGGGGGAGCGGGGGAGCCGAAGAGACCCAGTACTTC CASSLGGSGGAEETQYF
NA TRBJ1-4 TRBV19 NA TGTGCCAGTAGTTTACAGGGTCGTGGTGAAAAACTGTTTTTT CASSLQGRGEKLFF
NA TRBJ1-6 TRBV10-3 NA TGTGCCATCAGTGAAACAGGAGAGGATTCACCCCTCCACTTT CAISETGEDSPLHF
NA TRBJ1-2 TRBV5-1 NA TGCGCCAGCAGCTTGGCCGGCGGCGGGGGCTATGGCTACACCTTC CASSLAGGGGYGYTF
few TRBJ1-6 TRBV5-1 NA TGCGCCAGCAGCTTGGTGAGGAATTCACCCCTCCACTTT CASSLVRNSPLHF
NA TRBJ1-1 TRBV7-9 NA TGTGCCAGCAGCGCCGTCACAGGGCTGAACACTGAAGCTTTCTTT CASSAVTGLNTEAFF
NA TRBJ1-2 TRBV6-1 TRBD1 TGTGCCAGCAGTGCCCAGGGGGCTGATGGCTACACCTTC CASSAQGADGYTF
NA TRBJ2-1 TRBV29-1 NA TGCAGCGTTGAGCGGGGTGACTACAATGAGCAGTTCTTC CSVERGDYNEQFF
NA TRBJ1-4 TRBV15 NA TGTGCCACCAGCATTCGGGTTAATGAAAAACTGTTTTTT CATSIRVNEKLFF
NA TRBJ1-2 TRBV28 NA TGTGCCAGCAGAAATACAGGTCTTGAGAGGCGCTACACCTTC CASRNTGLERRYTF
NA TRBJ1-4 TRBV14 TRBD1 TGTGCCAGCAGCCAATATTGGGACAGGTATAATGAAAAACTGTTTTTT CASSQYWDRYNEKLFF
NA TRBJ2-5 TRBV18 NA TGTGCCAGCTCACCAGGTGCGGAGACTGAAGAGACCCAGTACTTC CASSPGAETEETQYF
NA TRBJ2-1 TRBV5-6 NA TGTGCCAGCAGCTTTTCAGGGCTCCCTTACAATGAGCAGTTCTTC CASSFSGLPYNEQFF
NA TRBJ1-6 TRBV28 TRBD1 TGTGCCAGTATGGGACAGCGATATTCACCCCTCCACTTT CASMGQRYSPLHF
NA TRBJ1-5 TRBV13 NA TGTGCCAGCAGCCTCGGGGAACAGCCCCAGCATTTT CASSLGEQPQHF
NA TRBJ2-1 TRBV2 NA TGTGCCAGCAAGTCGGGGGTGGAGCAGTTCTTC CASKSGVEQFF
NA TRBJ1-2 TRBV9 TRBD1 TGTGCCAGCGGACAGGGGAGTTTGGATGGCTACACCTTC CASGQGSLDGYTF
NA TRBJ2-5 TRBV7-9 NA TGTGCCAGCAGCTTCCGCGGGGAGCAAGAGACCCAGTACTTC CASSFRGEQETQYF
NA TRBJ2-4 TRBV6-5 NA TGTGCCAGCAGTCTTACAGGGACAAACATTCAGTACTTC CASSLTGTNIQYF
NA TRBJ1-2 TRBV29-1 TRBD1 TGCAGCGCCAGCGGACAGGAAATCGGCTACACCTTC CSASGQEIGYTF
NA TRBJ1-1 TRBV19 TRBD1 TGTGCCAGTGGACAGGCCATGAACACTGAAGCTTTCTTT CASGQAMNTEAFF
once TRBJ2-3 TRBV6-5 NA TGTGCCAGCAGTTCTTATCCCACAGATACGCAGTATTTT CASSSYPTDTQYF
NA TRBJ2-7 TRBV30 NA TGTGCCTCGAACAGAGGGGGAACCTACGAGCAGTACTTC CASNRGGTYEQYF
NA TRBJ2-5 TRBV13 TRBD1 TGTGCCAGCAGCGTGGGCCTGGGACAGGGACAAGAGACCCAGTACTTC CASSVGLGQGQETQYF
NA TRBJ1-3 TRBV6-6 NA TGTGCCAGCAGCCCCGGAGGGACTGGAAACACCATATATTTT CASSPGGTGNTIYF
NA TRBJ2-7 TRBV29-1 TRBD1 TGCAGCGTTCTGGACAGGGGTATCGAGCAGTACTTC CSVLDRGIEQYF
NA TRBJ1-1 TRBV7-9 NA TGTGCCAGCAGGCCACGGGTGAACACTGAAGCTTTCTTT CASRPRVNTEAFF
NA TRBJ2-1 TRBV19 NA TGTGCCAGTAGTATTAGACAGGTGAGCTCCTACAATGAGCAGTTCTTC CASSIRQVSSYNEQFF
few TRBJ1-1 TRBV28 NA TGTGCCAGCAGTTTGCGGGGGCCGGGGACTGAAGCTTTCTTT CASSLRGPGTEAFF
NA TRBJ1-1 TRBV7-9 TRBD1 TGTGCCAGCAGCCCAGGCCGGGACAGTGAAGCTTTCTTT CASSPGRDSEAFF
NA TRBJ1-4 TRBV28 TRBD1 TGTGCCAGCAGTTTAGTGGGACAGGGTTATAATGGTAAACTGTTTTTT CASSLVGQGYNGKLFF
few TRBJ2-2 TRBV19 NA TGTGCCAGTAGTCTTAACACCGGGGAGCTGTTTTTT CASSLNTGELFF
NA TRBJ1-2 TRBV2 TRBD1 TGTGCCAGCAGTCCTGCTCGACAGGGTGGATATGGCTACACCTTC CASSPARQGGYGYTF
NA TRBJ1-5 TRBV11-3 NA TGTGCCAGGAAGGGGGTCGGCAATCAGCCCCAGCATTTT CARKGVGNQPQHF
NA TRBJ2-1 TRBV2 TRBD2 TGTGCCAGCAGTGAGTGGACTAGCGGGGAACAAGAGCAGTTCTTC CASSEWTSGEQEQFF
NA TRBJ1-2 TRBV2 NA TGTGCCAGCAGATTAACAGGGAGGGACTATGGCTACACCTTC CASRLTGRDYGYTF
NA TRBJ2-7 TRBV28 TRBD1 TGTGCCAGCAGTTTAGGGACAGGCTACGAGCAGTACTTC CASSLGTGYEQYF
NA TRBJ1-2 TRBV6-5 NA TGTGCCAGCAGCCAAGACTTAGCTAACTATGGCTACACCTTC CASSQDLANYGYTF